A selection of T cell receptor beta chains follows, all from one sample in a study of shared clonotypes between healthy human individuals. Sequenced by immunoSEQ multiplex PCR; TCRdb stores in-frame clones only, minus some. The table includes roughly 500,000 clones, about four fifths detected once. Sequenced input: PBMCs. The receptors stem from a woman aged 40 to 50 in good health. Some clones in this sample may be carry-over from other donors' samples. Both conserved end residues are part of each CDR3.

TRBJ2-1	TRBV28	CASKVTGGFNEQFF
TRBJ2-5	TRBV7-3	CASSPRPRGTQYF
TRBJ2-1	TRBV9	CASSVAHNEQFF
TRBJ1-1	TRBV18	CASSPPFRQGEAFF
TRBJ1-5	TRBV6-6	CASSEQGVRQPQHF
TRBJ2-1	TRBV5-1	CASSLESGGYNEQFF
TRBJ2-7	TRBV4-2	CASSQPLTSGSAYEQYF
TRBJ1-1	TRBV19	CASSTLGGEEAFF
TRBJ1-1	TRBV6-1	CASSEWVLTEAFF
TRBJ2-2	TRBV20-1	CSTPGTGELFF
TRBJ1-5	TRBV28	CASSFDNQPQHF
TRBJ1-5	TRBV15	CATSRDNQGSQPQHF
TRBJ1-2	TRBV19	CASSMDREYGYTF
TRBJ1-1	TRBV28	CASRDRAEAFF
TRBJ2-7	TRBV2	CASQVIGMVGGTHSYEQYF
TRBJ2-2	TRBV29-1	CSAPGLGAGELFF
TRBJ1-1	TRBV9	CASREGTANTEAFF
TRBJ2-7	TRBV4-3	CASSQVLRGVGSYEQYF
TRBJ1-3	TRBV9	CASARDRAGSGNTIYF
TRBJ2-7	TRBV6-4	CASSARTSGKSPSEQYF
TRBJ1-1	TRBV4-2	CASSQGGPGRMNTEAFF
TRBJ1-4	TRBV5-1	CASSLDGNPNEKLFF
TRBJ1-1	TRBV28	CASSLTAGRNTEAFF
TRBJ2-7	TRBV27	CASSSTGFEQYF
TRBJ2-1	TRBV30	CAWSVVSSGRVEQFF
TRBJ2-7	TRBV5-5	CASSSLAGSYEQYF
TRBJ1-6	TRBV7-9	CASSESYNSPLHF
TRBJ2-5	TRBV7-9	CASSFSGGGQETQYF
.	TRBV2	CASSEVTEQYF
TRBJ1-1	TRBV2	CASSYWGASEAFF
TRBJ2-1	TRBV28	CASRNLGSNEQFF